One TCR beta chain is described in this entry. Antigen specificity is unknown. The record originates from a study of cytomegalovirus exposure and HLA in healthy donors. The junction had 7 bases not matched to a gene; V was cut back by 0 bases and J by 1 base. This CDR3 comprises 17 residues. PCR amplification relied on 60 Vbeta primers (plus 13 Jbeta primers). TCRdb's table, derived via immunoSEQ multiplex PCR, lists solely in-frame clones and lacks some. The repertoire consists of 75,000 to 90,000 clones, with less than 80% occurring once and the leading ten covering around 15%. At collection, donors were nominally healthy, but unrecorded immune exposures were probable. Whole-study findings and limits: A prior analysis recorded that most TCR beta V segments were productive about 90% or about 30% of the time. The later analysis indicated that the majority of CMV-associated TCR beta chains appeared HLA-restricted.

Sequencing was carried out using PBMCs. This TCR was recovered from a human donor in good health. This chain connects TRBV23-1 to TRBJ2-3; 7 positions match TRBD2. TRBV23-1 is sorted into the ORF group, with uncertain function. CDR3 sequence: CASSQSERGVRTDTQYF. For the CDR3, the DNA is TGCGCCAGCAGTCAATCGGAACGGGGGGTGCGCACAGATACGCAGTATTTT.